This TCR beta chain was sequenced during a study of T cells in Graves' hyperthyroidism and ophthalmopathy. General study results and limits: The authors' 13 V-J model separated ophthalmopathy from stable hyperthyroidism. Expanded thyroid clonotypes (above 0.001) were mostly also found in blood.

RNA transcripts served as the template for amplifying TCR beta CDR3 regions. HTBI primers were employed in a first-round RT-PCR of the TCR CDR3. MiXCR, run by TCRdb on the multiplex PCR reads, gives a single entry per CDR3 protein. Of roughly 500,000 distinct CDR3 sequences listed, 40% to 50% were seen once; the top ten hold about two fifths. The CDR3 loop spans 20 amino acids. The V end lost 3 bases, the J end lost 2 bases, and 28 bases lay between the germline ends. Germline V gene sequence: CDR1 SGHVS, CDR2 FQNEAQ. The study excluded patients with uncontrolled infection, other autoimmune disease, pregnancy or lactation. On this clonotype: Its antigen remains unidentified.

The V call is TRBV7-8, the J call TRBJ2-5; possibly TRBD2 for D (5 bases). Material for sequencing was peripheral blood or thyroid tissue (not recorded which). The source is an adult woman with Graves' disease, either hyperthyroidism or ophthalmopathy (not recorded which). The CDR3 region has the DNA TGTGCCAGCAGCTTCCCGACAACTAGTGGATGGCCAGACAATCAAGAGACCCAGTACTTC. This sequence encodes CASSFPTTSGWPDNQETQYF.